This T cell receptor (beta chain) was found in a study of blood T cells in healthy people across ages (dated by TCRdb to between 2014 and 2017). About the study as a whole: Template switching captured roughly one uniquely barcoded TCR beta cDNA molecule per two T cells in model experiments. Using deep sequencing normalized with unique cDNA molecular identifiers, the study measured how TCR beta repertoire diversity changes with age. Four age groups were formed from the donors: young (average roughly 16 years), middle-aged (approximately 42), aged (around 68) and long-lived (around 82). Two additional independent replicas of 1 million unique cDNA reads from the same blood draw were analyzed for two donors (one aged 18 to 30 and one aged 80 or older).

The library was made by 5' RACE. The reads were generated on an Illumina HiSeq 2500. A second about 7 to 12 cycle PCR used a sample-barcoded 5' primer and a J-beta primer mix. Each TCR beta cDNA molecule received a unique molecular identifier from a template-switch 5' adaptor carrying 12 random nucleotides. Each sample yielded at least 2.5 million CDR3-containing paired-end reads. First-strand cDNA was synthesized from all RNA with the Mint cDNA synthesis kit, primed by a TRBC-specific oligonucleotide. All cDNA was treated with uracil-DNA glycosylase and then went through a first 18-cycle PCR with the universal primers M1SS and BC2_uni_R. In the paper's pipeline: For normalization, 1 million high-quality reads, each with a distinct molecular identifier, were randomly selected from each sample. Reads sharing molecular identifiers were discarded rather than binned into consensus sequences. MiTCR, with a Q25 quality threshold and the strictest error-elimination algorithm, was used for CDR3 identification, clonotype clustering and error correction. Lower-bound total TCR beta diversity was estimated with a nonparametric unseen species model using Euler transformation. In-frame beta chains were kept once TCRdb had trimmed the public reads at Q25 with fastp and called clones with MiXCR. Under each unique CDR3 protein, matching rows form one entry showing the most common genes and DNA. TCRdb's processing, not the authors', yielded these V and J calls. The sample table shows fewer than 800,000 distinct CDR3 sequences, and around 25% are seen once. 9.4% of the sample is in the top ten clones.

The donors were roughly 38 Caucasian individuals from Russia, aged roughly 6 to 100 years, who were systemically healthy. Each donor gave 9.5 to 10 milliliters of peripheral blood, drawn into EDTA-treated Vacutainer tubes. PBMCs were isolated by Ficoll-Paque density-gradient centrifugation, with at least 7 million obtained per sample. Trizol reagent was used to extract total RNA from the PBMCs, yielding at least 5 micrograms per sample. For every donor, flow cytometry on a PBMC aliquot measured the percentage of naive CD45RAhigh/CD27high T cells. There are 13 amino acids in the CDR3, from cysteine to phenylalanine inclusive. The kept DNA is CDR3 alone, 39 bases in frame from the first base. Trimming at the junction amounts to 4 bases on V and 1 base on J, and the germline ends lie 8 bases apart. This clonotype has a handful of counts. Its antigen has not been determined. The sample holds no much larger clone one base away, and base qualities are not on file.

Broad study findings and their caveats: A strong correlation was found between observed TCR beta diversity and the percentage of naive T cells measured by flow cytometry. As age increased, observed TCR beta diversity per million T cells dropped in a roughly linear way, and a significant reduction was already evident by age about 36. Since profiling was done on bulk unsorted PBMCs, naive and antigen-experienced compartments could not be conclusively compared. The CMV infection status of donors was not known, potentially confounding age-related changes in expanded clonotypes. Total diversity estimates from one million sequenced T cells were considered lower bounds and underestimates. Compared with the aged group, more naive CD4+ T cells, fewer expanded clones and increased TCR diversity were shown by the long-lived group, suggesting age selection.

The sample was also reused in another study, on T cells of mothers and their children. As that second paper reports: The donors were nine systemically healthy Caucasian individuals, made up of three mothers and their six children. cDNA synthesis consumed the entire amount of extracted RNA, loaded at around 1.5 ug RNA in each 15 ul reaction. In the second PCR, the M1S primer added sample barcodes and 2-4 random nucleotides. Each mother yielded over 9 million TCR beta CDR3 reads and each child 2.5 million to 3 million reads. TCR recombination output is similarly shaped by thymic selection in related and unrelated pairs, with a minor effect exerted by inherited differences. Normalized repertoire overlap in related mother-child pairs was always slightly higher than in unrelated mother-child pairs, but the difference was never significant. No persistent microchimeric T cell clones were found, with a detection sensitivity of roughly 92 clones per million clonotypes. To look for features that set related mother-child pairs apart from unrelated individuals, the researchers ran deep NGS to compare the TCR beta repertoires of mothers and children. On average, the children were 11 +/- 4 years old, while the mothers were 40 +/- 4 years old. After adapter ligation was performed with NEBNext reagents, the libraries were sequenced on an Illumina HiSeq 2000 with 100+100 nt paired-end reads. To avoid cross-contamination, the mother libraries and the child libraries were prepared a month apart and sequenced in separate runs. For each donor, between about 500,000 and 2,200,000 distinct TCR beta clonotypes were identified. Naive TCR beta clonotypes were estimated from low-frequency clonotypes matched to each donor's FACS-determined naive share, without sorting.

The chain was built from TRBV12-3 or TRBV12-4 and TRBJ2-7; there is no confident call for the D gene. The sequenced sample was blood. This receptor was obtained from a boy between 10 and 17 years old in good health. The CDR3 in this case is CASSSYGSYEQYF. The nucleotide sequence is TGTGCCAGCAGTTCCTACGGGTCCTACGAGCAGTACTTC.